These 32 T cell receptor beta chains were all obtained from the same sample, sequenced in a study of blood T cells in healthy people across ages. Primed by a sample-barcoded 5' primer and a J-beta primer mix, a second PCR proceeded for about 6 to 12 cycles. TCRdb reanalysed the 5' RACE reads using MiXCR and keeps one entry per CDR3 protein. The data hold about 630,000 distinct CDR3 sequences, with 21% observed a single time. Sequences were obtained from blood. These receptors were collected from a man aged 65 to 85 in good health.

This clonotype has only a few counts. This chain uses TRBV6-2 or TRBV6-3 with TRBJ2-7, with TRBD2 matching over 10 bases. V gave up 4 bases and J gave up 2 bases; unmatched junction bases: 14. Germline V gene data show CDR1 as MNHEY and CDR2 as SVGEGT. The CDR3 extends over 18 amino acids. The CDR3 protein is CASSSTSGTSASPYEQYF. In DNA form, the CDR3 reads TGTGCCAGCAGTTCCACTAGCGGGACCTCTGCCTCGCCCTACGAGCAGTACTTC.

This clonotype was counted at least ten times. Written as DNA, the CDR3 is TGTGCCATCAGTGGGACAGGCAACGCGAACACTGAAGCTTTCTTT. Protein product: CAISGTGNANTEAFF. The chain recombines TRBV10-3 with TRBJ1-1; TRBD1 matches at 7 bases. V shed 4 bases, J shed 1 base, and the junction held 6 bases outside the gene matches. The CDR3 consists of 15 residues. CDR1 is ENHRY, CDR2 SYGVKD, per germline.

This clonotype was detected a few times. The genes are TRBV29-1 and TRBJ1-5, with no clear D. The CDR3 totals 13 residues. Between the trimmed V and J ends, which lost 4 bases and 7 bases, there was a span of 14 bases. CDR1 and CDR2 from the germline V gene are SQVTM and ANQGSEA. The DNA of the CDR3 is TGCAGCGTTGGAGTTGACGGGTACCAGCCCCAGCATTTT. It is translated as CSVGVDGYQPQHF.

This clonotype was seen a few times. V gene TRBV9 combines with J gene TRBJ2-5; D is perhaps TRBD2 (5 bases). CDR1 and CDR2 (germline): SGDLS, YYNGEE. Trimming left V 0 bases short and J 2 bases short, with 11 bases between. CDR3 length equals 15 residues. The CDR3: CASSVGVAMQETQYF. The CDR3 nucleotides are TGTGCCAGCAGCGTAGGCGTAGCGATGCAAGAGACCCAGTACTTC.

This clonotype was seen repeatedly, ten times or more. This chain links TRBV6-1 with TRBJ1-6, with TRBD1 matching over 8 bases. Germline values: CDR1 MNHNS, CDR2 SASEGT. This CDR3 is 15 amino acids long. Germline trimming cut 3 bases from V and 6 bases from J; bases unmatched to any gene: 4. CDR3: CASSEMDRANSPLHF. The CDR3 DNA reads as TGTGCCAGCAGTGAGATGGACAGGGCTAATTCACCCCTCCACTTT.

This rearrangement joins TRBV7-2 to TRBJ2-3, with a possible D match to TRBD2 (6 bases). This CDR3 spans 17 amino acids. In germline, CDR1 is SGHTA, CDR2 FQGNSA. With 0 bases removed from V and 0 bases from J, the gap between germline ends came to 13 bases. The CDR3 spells CASSLARAGPSTDTQYF. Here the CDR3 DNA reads TGTGCCAGCAGCTTAGCGAGGGCGGGACCGAGCACAGATACGCAGTATTTT. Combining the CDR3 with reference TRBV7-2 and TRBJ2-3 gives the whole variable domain GAGVSQSPSNKVTEKGKDVELRCDPISGHTALYWYRQSLGQGLEFLIYFQGNSAPDKSGLPSDRFSAERTGGSVSTLTIQRTQQEDSAVYLCASSLARAGPSTDTQYFGPGTRLTVL.

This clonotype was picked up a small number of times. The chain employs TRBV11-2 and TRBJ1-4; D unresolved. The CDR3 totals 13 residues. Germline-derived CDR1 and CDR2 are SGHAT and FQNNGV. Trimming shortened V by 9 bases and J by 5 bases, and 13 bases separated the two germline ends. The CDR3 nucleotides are TGTGCCAGTACCGGGATAAGGAATGAAAAACTGTTTTTT. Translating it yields CASTGIRNEKLFF.

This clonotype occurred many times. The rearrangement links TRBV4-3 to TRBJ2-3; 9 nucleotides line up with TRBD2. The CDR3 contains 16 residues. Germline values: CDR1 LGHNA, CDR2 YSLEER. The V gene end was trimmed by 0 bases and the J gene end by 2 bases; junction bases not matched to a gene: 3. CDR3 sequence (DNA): TGCGCCAGCAGCCAAGAGACTAGCGGTATCACAGATACGCAGTATTTT. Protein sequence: CASSQETSGITDTQYF.

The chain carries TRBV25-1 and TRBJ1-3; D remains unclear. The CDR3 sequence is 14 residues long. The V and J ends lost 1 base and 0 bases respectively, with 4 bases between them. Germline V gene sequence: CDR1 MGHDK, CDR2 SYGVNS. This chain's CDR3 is CASSEFYSGNTIYF. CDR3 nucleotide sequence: TGTGCCAGCAGTGAATTTTACTCTGGAAACACCATATATTTT.

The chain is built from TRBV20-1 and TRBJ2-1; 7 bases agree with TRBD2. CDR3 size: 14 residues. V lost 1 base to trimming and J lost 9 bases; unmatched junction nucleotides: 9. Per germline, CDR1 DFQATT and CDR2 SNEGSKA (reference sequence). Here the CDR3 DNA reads TGCAGTGCTAGAGTGGGAGGGCCAATTTCTGAGCAGTTCTTC. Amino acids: CSARVGGPISEQFF.

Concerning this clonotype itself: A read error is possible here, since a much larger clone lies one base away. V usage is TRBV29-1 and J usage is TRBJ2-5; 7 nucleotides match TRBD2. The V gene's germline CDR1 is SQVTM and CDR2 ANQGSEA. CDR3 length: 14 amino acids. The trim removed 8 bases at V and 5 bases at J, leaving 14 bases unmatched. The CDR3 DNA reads TGCAGCATTGCCCAGGCGGGAGTTTGGGAGACCCAGTACTTC. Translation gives CSIAQAGVWETQYF. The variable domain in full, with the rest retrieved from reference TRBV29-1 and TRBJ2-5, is SAVISQKPSRDICQRGTSLTIQCQVDSQVTMMFWYRQQPGQSLTLIATANQGSEATYESGFVIDKFPISRPNLTFSTLTVSNMSPEDSSIYLCSIAQAGVWETQYFGPGTRLLVL.

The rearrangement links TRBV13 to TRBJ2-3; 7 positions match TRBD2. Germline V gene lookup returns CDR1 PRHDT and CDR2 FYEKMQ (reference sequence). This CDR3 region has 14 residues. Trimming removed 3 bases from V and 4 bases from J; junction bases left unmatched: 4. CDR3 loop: CASSFERGADTQYF. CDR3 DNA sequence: TGTGCCAGCAGCTTTGAGCGGGGAGCAGATACGCAGTATTTT. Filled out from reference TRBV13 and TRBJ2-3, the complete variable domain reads AAGVIQSPRHLIKEKRETATLKCYPIPRHDTVYWYQQGPGQDPQFLISFYEKMQSDKGSIPDRFSAQQFSDYHSELNMSSLELGDSALYFCASSFERGADTQYFGPGTRLTVL.

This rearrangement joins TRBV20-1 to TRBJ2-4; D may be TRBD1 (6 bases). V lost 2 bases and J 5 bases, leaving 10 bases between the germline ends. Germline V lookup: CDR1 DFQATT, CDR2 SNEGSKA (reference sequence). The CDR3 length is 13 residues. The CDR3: CSARTTGENIQYF. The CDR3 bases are TGCAGTGCTAGAACGACAGGAGAAAACATTCAGTACTTC.

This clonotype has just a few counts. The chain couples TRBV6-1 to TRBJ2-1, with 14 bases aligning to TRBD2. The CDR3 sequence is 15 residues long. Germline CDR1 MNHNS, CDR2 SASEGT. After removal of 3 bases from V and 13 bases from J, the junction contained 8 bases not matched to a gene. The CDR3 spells CASSDPGTSGSLQFF. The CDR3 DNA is TGTGCCAGCAGTGACCCCGGGACTAGCGGGAGTCTTCAGTTCTTC.

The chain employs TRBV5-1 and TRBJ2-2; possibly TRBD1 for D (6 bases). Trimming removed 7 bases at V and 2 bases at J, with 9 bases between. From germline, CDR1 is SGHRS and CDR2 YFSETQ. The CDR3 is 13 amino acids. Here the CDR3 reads CASARGNTGELFF. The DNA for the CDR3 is TGCGCCAGCGCCAGGGGAAACACCGGGGAGCTGTTTTTT.

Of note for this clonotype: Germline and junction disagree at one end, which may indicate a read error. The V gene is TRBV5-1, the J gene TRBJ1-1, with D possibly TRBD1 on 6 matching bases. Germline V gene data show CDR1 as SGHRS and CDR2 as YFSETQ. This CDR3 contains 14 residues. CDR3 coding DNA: TGCGCCGGCAGCGTGGGACACGCGAACACTGAAGCTTTCTTT. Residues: CAGSVGHANTEAFF.

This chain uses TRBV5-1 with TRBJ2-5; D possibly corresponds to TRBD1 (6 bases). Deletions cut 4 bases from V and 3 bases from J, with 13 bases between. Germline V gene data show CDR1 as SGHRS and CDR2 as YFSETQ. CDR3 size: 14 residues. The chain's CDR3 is CASSERTEEETQYF. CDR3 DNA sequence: TGCGCCAGCAGCGAAAGGACAGAAGAAGAGACCCAGTACTTC.

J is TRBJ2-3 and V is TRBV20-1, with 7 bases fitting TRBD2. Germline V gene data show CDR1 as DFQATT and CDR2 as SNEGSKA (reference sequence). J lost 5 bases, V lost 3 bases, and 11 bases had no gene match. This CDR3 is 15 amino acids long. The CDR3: CSASRWEGRGDTQYF. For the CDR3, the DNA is TGCAGTGCTAGTCGGTGGGAGGGCCGCGGAGATACGCAGTATTTT.

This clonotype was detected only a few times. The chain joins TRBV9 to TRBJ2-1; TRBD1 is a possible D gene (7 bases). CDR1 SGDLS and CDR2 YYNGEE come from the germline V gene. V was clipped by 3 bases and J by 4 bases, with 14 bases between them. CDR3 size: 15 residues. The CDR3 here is CASSEGGQRYNEQFF. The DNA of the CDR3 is TGTGCCAGCAGCGAGGGGGGACAGAGATACAATGAGCAGTTCTTC.

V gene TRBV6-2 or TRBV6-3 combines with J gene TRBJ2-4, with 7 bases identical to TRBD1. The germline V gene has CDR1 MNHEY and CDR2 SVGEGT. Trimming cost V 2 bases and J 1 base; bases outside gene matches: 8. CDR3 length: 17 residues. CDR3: CASSYRRQGIAKNIQYF. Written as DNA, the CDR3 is TGTGCCAGCAGTTACCGGAGACAGGGAATCGCCAAAAACATTCAGTACTTC.

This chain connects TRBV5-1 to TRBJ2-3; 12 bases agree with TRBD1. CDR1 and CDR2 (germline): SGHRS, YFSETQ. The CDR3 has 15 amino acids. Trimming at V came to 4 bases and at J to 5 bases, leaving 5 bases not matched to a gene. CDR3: CASSEGQGARDTQYF. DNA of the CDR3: TGCGCCAGCAGCGAGGGACAGGGGGCGAGAGATACGCAGTATTTT.

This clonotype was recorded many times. The CDR3 nucleotides read TGTGCCAGCTCCACAGGGGGCGGTCAAGAGACCCAGTACTTC. It is translated as CASSTGGGQETQYF. This chain uses TRBV18 with TRBJ2-5; 9 nucleotides match TRBD1. The ends lost 6 bases at V and 2 bases at J; junction bases unmatched: 4. Germline CDR1 and CDR2: KGHSH and LQKENI. The CDR3 sequence is 14 residues long.

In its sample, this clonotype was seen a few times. The CDR3 protein is CSAKDGGSNQPQHF. As DNA, the CDR3 is TGCAGTGCCAAGGACGGCGGAAGCAATCAGCCCCAGCATTTT. The genes are TRBV20-1 and TRBJ1-5; D ambiguous. Per the germline V gene, CDR1 is DFQATT and CDR2 is SNEGSKA (reference sequence). The CDR3 loop spans 14 amino acids. V lost 6 bases and J lost 1, with 13 bases in between.

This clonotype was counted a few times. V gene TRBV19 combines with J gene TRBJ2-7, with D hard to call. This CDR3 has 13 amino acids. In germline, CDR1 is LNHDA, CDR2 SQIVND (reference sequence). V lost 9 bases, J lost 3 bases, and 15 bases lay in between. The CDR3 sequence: CARKRQVDYEQYF. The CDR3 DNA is TGTGCCAGAAAAAGGCAGGTGGACTACGAGCAGTACTTC.

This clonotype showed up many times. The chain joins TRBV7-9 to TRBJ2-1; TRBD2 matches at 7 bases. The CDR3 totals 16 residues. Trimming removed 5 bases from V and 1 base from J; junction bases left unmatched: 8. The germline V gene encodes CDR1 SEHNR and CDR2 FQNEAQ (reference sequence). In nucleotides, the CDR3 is TGTGCCAGCAGCAACTTTGGGGGGGATTCCTACAATGAGCAGTTCTTC. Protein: CASSNFGGDSYNEQFF.

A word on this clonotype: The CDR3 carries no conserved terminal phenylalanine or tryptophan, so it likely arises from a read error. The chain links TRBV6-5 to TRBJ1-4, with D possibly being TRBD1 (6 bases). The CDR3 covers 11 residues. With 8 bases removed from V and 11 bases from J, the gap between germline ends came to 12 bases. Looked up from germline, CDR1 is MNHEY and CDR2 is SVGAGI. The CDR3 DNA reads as TGTGCCAGCGGCACGGACAGTAAACTGTTTCCT. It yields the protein CASGTDSKLFP.

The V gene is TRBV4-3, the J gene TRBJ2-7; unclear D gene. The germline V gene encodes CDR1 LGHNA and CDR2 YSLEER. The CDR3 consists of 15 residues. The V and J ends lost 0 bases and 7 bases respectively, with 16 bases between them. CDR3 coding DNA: TGCGCCAGCAGCCAAGAAGGTAACTCCATGAGGGAGCAGTACTTC. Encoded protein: CASSQEGNSMREQYF.

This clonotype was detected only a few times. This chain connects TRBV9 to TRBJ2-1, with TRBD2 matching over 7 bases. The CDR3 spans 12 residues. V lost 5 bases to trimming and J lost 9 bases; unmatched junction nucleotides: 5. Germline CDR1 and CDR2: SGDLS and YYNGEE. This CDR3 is CASSKTGGEQFF. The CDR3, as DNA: TGTGCCAGCAGTAAAACGGGAGGTGAGCAGTTCTTC.

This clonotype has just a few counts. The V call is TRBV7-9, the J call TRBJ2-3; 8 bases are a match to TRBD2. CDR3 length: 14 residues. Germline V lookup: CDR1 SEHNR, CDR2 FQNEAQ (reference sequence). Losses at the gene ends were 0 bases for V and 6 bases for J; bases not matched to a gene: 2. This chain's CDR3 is CASSLAAGADTQYF. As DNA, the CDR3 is TGTGCCAGCAGCTTAGCAGCGGGGGCCGATACGCAGTATTTT.

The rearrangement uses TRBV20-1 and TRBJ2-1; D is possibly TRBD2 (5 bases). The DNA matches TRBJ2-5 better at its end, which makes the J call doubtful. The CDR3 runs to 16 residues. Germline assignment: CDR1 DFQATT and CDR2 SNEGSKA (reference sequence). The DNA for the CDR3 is TGCAGTGCTGGGCGGGCGGCAACCTTTTACCAAGAGACCCAGTACTTC. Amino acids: CSAGRAATFYQETQYF.

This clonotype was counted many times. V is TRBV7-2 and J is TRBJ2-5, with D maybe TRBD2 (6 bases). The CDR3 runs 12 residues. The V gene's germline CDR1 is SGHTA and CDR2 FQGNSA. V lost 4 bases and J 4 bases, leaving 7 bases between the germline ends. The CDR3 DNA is TGTGCCAGCAGCTCGACTAGAGAGACCCAGTACTTC. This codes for CASSSTRETQYF.

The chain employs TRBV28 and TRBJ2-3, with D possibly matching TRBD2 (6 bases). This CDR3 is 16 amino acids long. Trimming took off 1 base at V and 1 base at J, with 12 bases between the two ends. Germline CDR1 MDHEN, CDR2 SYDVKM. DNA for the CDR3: TGTGCCAGCAGTTTATATGGGGGGATCGGCACAGATACGCAGTATTTT. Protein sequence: CASSLYGGIGTDTQYF.